Below, 27 T cell receptor beta chains from the same sample are listed, as sequenced in a study of long-term antiretroviral therapy in people with HIV. They ran version v3.0 of the immunoSEQ assay at survey level. Produced via immunoSEQ multiplex PCR; TCRdb's table is partial and in-frame only. This sample yields more than 20,000 clones, of which approximately 86% are seen a single time; 4.5% to 5.5% belongs to the top ten. The source was unsorted PBMCs, collected 2.7 years after starting antiretroviral therapy. All receptors come from a man aged 40-49 years with HIV.

The chain couples TRBV11-2 to TRBJ2-5; 12 positions agree with TRBD2. J was trimmed by 4 bases and V by 5 bases; bases with no gene match: 11. This CDR3 has 17 residues. Germline CDR1 reads SGHAT; CDR2 reads FQNNGV. The CDR3 nucleotides read TGTGCCAGCAGCCCATCCGGACTAGCGGGGCCCAGAGAGACCCAGTACTTC. Amino acids: CASSPSGLAGPRETQYF.

This clone has just a few counts. This rearrangement joins TRBV11-2 to TRBJ2-7, with 8 positions matching TRBD1. V was pared by 3 bases and J by 2 bases, with 6 bases of the junction left unmatched. CDR1 is SGHAT, CDR2 FQNNGV, per germline. The CDR3 totals 15 residues. The CDR3 DNA sequence: TGTGCCAGCAGCTTCATACAGGGGGACGCCTACGAGCAGTACTTC. It encodes CASSFIQGDAYEQYF.

Of note for this clone: Sequence at one end of the junction differs from germline and may be a read error. The chain employs TRBV7-7 and TRBJ2-5; TRBD1 aligns across 7 bases. The CDR3 totals 15 residues. Germline-derived CDR1 and CDR2 are SSHAT and FNYEAQ (reference sequence). This CDR3 is CASSLGGQTQETQYF. Written as DNA, the CDR3 is TGTGCTAGCAGCTTAGGGGGACAGACCCAAGAGACCCAGTACTTC.

In the case of this clone: An end of the junction does not agree with germline; a read error may underlie this. This chain uses TRBV30 with TRBJ2-5; the D gene is possibly TRBD2 (6 bases). CDR3 length: 14 residues. The germline CDR1 and CDR2 sequences are GTSNPN and SVGIG (reference sequence). As DNA, the CDR3 is TGTGCCTGGAACCCCCGGGACTTAGAAGAGAGCCAGTACTTC. Amino acids: CAWNPRDLEESQYF. Combining the CDR3 with reference TRBV30 and TRBJ2-5 gives the whole variable domain SQTIHQWPATLVQPVGSPLSLECTVEGTSNPNLYWYRQAAGRGLQLLFYSVGIGQISSEVPQNLSASRPQDRQFILSSKKLLLSDSGFYLCAWNPRDLEESQYFGPGTRLLVL.

This chain links TRBV7-9 with TRBJ2-5, with 7 bases matching TRBD1. The germline V gene encodes CDR1 SEHNR and CDR2 FQNEAQ (reference sequence). The CDR3 runs 15 residues. V lost 5 bases and J lost 1; bases outside the gene matches: 7. DNA for the CDR3: TGTGCCAGCAGCACGCGGACAGGCCGCCAAGAGACCCAGTACTTC. Its protein product is CASSTRTGRQETQYF.

The V gene is TRBV28, the J gene TRBJ2-3; D might be TRBD2 (5 bases). The germline V and J ends were trimmed by 6 bases and 0 bases, with 7 bases remaining between them. The CDR3 totals 13 residues. Germline lookup yields CDR1 MDHEN and CDR2 SYDVKM. CDR3 bases: TGTGCCAGCAGCGAGGGAAGCACAGATACGCAGTATTTT. Translating it yields CASSEGSTDTQYF.

This chain's CDR3 is CASSHHWTGANTGELFF. CDR3 DNA sequence: TGCGCCAGCAGCCATCATTGGACAGGGGCGAACACCGGGGAGCTGTTTTTT. The chain carries TRBV4-1 and TRBJ2-2, with TRBD1 matching 9 bases. Trimming cost V 3 bases and J 0 bases; bases outside gene matches: 5. The germline gives CDR1 MGHRA, CDR2 YSYEKL. The CDR3 covers 17 residues.

This clone was counted a single time. The rearrangement joins TRBV7-2 to TRBJ2-3; D not resolved. V lost 5 bases and J lost 2, with 11 bases in between. Germline V gene lookup returns CDR1 SGHTA and CDR2 FQGNSA. This CDR3 region has 14 residues. In DNA, the CDR3 is TGTGCCAGCAGCAAAGAGGCCGACACAGATACGCAGTATTTT. Residues: CASSKEADTDTQYF.

The sample holds one count of this clone. The chain employs TRBV11-1 and TRBJ1-2, with 7 positions matching TRBD1. CDR1 and CDR2 from the germline V gene are SGHAT and FQDESV (reference sequence). The CDR3 has 16 amino acids. V was pared by 5 bases and J by 2 bases, with 11 bases of the junction left unmatched. In DNA, the CDR3 is TGTGCCAGCAGCCCGACCGGGACAGCCCCGAACTATGGCTACACCTTC. This translates into CASSPTGTAPNYGYTF.

The chain links TRBV6-1 to TRBJ1-4, with D unclear. Trimming took off 10 bases at V and 1 base at J, with 13 bases between the two ends. From germline, CDR1 is MNHNS and CDR2 SASEGT. This CDR3 has 14 residues. DNA for the CDR3: TGTGCCACCAAAACGAGGGAAACTAATGAAAAACTGTTTTTT. As protein: CATKTRETNEKLFF.

This clone appeared a few times. The genes are TRBV19 and TRBJ1-2; no reliable D call. The germline V gene encodes CDR1 LNHDA and CDR2 SQIVND (reference sequence). The CDR3 runs to 15 residues. Trimming left V 3 bases short and J 1 base short, with 12 bases between. CDR3: CASSITVNFNYGYTF. In nucleotides, the CDR3 is TGTGCCAGTAGTATCACCGTTAATTTTAACTATGGCTACACCTTC.

The V gene is TRBV7-3, the J gene TRBJ2-3; either TRBD1 or TRBD2 may fit D (5 bases each). The CDR3 consists of 14 residues. The V end was cut by 3 bases, the J end by 0 bases, with 7 bases between. Per germline, CDR1 SGHTA and CDR2 FQGTGA. The CDR3 region is CASSFGGSTDTQYF. CDR3 DNA sequence: TGTGCCAGCAGCTTTGGGGGTAGCACAGATACGCAGTATTTT.

CDR3 sequence: CASSLGQHAGELFF. Here the CDR3 DNA reads TGTGCCAGTAGTCTCGGACAGCACGCCGGGGAGCTGTTTTTT. The V call is TRBV19, the J call TRBJ2-2, with D possibly being TRBD1 (6 bases). The ends were cut back, 5 bases at V and 6 bases at J, with 13 bases in the middle. From germline, CDR1 is LNHDA and CDR2 SQIVND (reference sequence). The CDR3 is 14 residues long.

The rearrangement joins TRBV28 to TRBJ2-3; 11 bases fit TRBD2. This CDR3 has 17 residues. CDR1 is MDHEN, CDR2 SYDVKM, per germline. The J segment lost 3 bases and the V segment lost 3 bases, leaving 8 bases of the junction unmatched. The chain's CDR3 is CASSFLSGRASTDTQYF. For the CDR3, the DNA is TGTGCCAGCAGTTTCCTTAGCGGGAGGGCAAGTACAGATACGCAGTATTTT.

The chain is built from TRBV10-1 and TRBJ2-7; TRBD1 aligns across 9 bases. V lost 4 bases, J lost 6 bases, and 4 bases stayed unmatched. The germline CDR1 and CDR2 sequences are WNHNN and SYGVQD (reference sequence). This CDR3 is built from 13 residues. The CDR3 loop reads CASSGDREGEQYF. In nucleotides, the CDR3 is TGCGCCAGCAGTGGGGACAGGGAAGGCGAGCAGTACTTC.

The V gene is TRBV9, the J gene TRBJ2-7; 10 bases map to TRBD1. V dropped 4 bases and J dropped 5; count of bases not matched to a gene: 9. CDR1 and CDR2 from the germline V gene are SGDLS and YYNGEE. The CDR3 totals 15 residues. The CDR3 nucleotides read TGTGCCAGCAGCTTCTCCGGGACAGGGGTTGACGAGCAGTACTTC. Protein sequence: CASSFSGTGVDEQYF. The whole variable domain, remainder taken from reference TRBV9 and TRBJ2-7, is DSGVTQTPKHLITATGQRVTLRCSPRSGDLSVYWYQQSLDQGLQFLIQYYNGEERAKGNILERFSAQQFPDLHSELNLSSLELGDSALYFCASSFSGTGVDEQYFGPGTRLTVT.

The chain employs TRBV7-9 and TRBJ2-7, with TRBD1 as a possible D gene (6 bases). Looked up from germline, CDR1 is SEHNR and CDR2 is FQNEAQ (reference sequence). This CDR3 region has 13 residues. V lost 5 bases and J 2 bases, leaving 10 bases between the germline ends. The CDR3 loop is CASSPRGTYEQYF. In DNA form, the CDR3 reads TGTGCCAGCAGCCCCAGGGGTACCTACGAGCAGTACTTC.

The chain has TRBV7-9 and TRBJ1-4; a possible D gene is TRBD1 (5 bases). Per germline, CDR1 SEHNR and CDR2 FQNEAQ (reference sequence). This CDR3 has 14 amino acids. Trimming pared 5 bases from V and 8 bases from J, leaving 15 bases between. CDR3 in amino acids: CASSPAQGVEKLFF. CDR3 nucleotides: TGTGCCAGCAGCCCCGCCCAGGGCGTGGAAAAACTGTTTTTT.

The chain couples TRBV9 to TRBJ2-3, with D possibly being TRBD1 or TRBD2 (5 bases each). Germline CDR1 reads SGDLS; CDR2 reads YYNGEE. The CDR3 loop spans 15 amino acids. V lost 0 bases and J lost 3, with 11 bases in between. The CDR3 spells CASSVGGIFTDTQYF. CDR3 in DNA: TGTGCCAGCAGCGTAGGGGGGATTTTTACAGATACGCAGTATTTT.

The chain couples TRBV7-9 to TRBJ2-1; 11 bases line up with TRBD2. CDR3 size: 16 residues. Unmatched junction bases numbered 7, after V lost 5 bases and J lost 4 bases. CDR1 is SEHNR and CDR2 is FQNEAQ in the germline V gene (reference sequence). This CDR3 reads CASSAELAGDYNEQFF. The CDR3 DNA reads TGTGCCAGCAGCGCAGAACTAGCGGGGGATTACAATGAGCAGTTCTTC.

The chain joins TRBV4-2 to TRBJ2-2; 7 nucleotides line up with TRBD2. Germline-derived CDR1 and CDR2 are LGHNA and YNFKEQ. With V trimmed by 8 bases and J by 6 bases, 9 bases remained unmatched. CDR3 length: 14 residues. This chain's CDR3 is CASDPGGGPGELFF. For the CDR3, the DNA is TGTGCCAGCGACCCGGGGGGTGGACCCGGGGAGCTGTTTTTT.

The V gene is TRBV9, the J gene TRBJ2-7; 7 bases fit TRBD2. J lost 3 bases, V lost 5 bases, and 2 bases had no gene match. This CDR3 region has 12 residues. Per germline, CDR1 SGDLS and CDR2 YYNGEE. CDR3 DNA sequence: TGTGCCAGCAGGGGGGAGGGCTACGAGCAGTACTTC. It translates to CASRGEGYEQYF.

The J gene is TRBJ1-5, the V gene TRBV7-2; no reliable D call. V shed 3 bases and J shed 4 bases, with 7 bases lying between them. The CDR3 loop spans 13 amino acids. The V gene's germline CDR1 is SGHTA and CDR2 FQGNSA. The CDR3 here is CASSFGVNQPQHF. The CDR3 DNA follows: TGTGCCAGCAGCTTCGGGGTTAATCAGCCCCAGCATTTT.

The chain recombines TRBV28 with TRBJ2-1; D remains ambiguous. The CDR3 has 12 residues. V was shortened by 6 bases and J by 9 bases, with 12 bases between the two germline ends. Germline CDR1 reads MDHEN; CDR2 reads SYDVKM. CDR3 amino acids: CASSPLGREQFF. The CDR3 bases are TGTGCCAGCAGCCCCCTAGGACGTGAGCAGTTCTTC.

This clone was recorded only once. The chain combines TRBV18 with TRBJ2-2; D gene unclear. The CDR3 totals 13 residues. Trimming shortened V by 3 bases and J by 4 bases, and 6 bases separated the two germline ends. Per the germline V gene, CDR1 is KGHSH and CDR2 is LQKENI. CDR3 residues: CASSPAGTGELFF. Written as DNA, the CDR3 is TGTGCCAGCTCACCCGCCGGCACCGGGGAGCTGTTTTTT.

The sample holds a few counts of this clone. This chain connects TRBV19 to TRBJ1-5, with 7 bases aligning to TRBD1. The V gene end was trimmed by 7 bases and the J gene end by 3 bases; junction bases not matched to a gene: 3. The germline V gene encodes CDR1 LNHDA and CDR2 SQIVND (reference sequence). This CDR3 is 13 amino acids long. CDR3 coding DNA: TGTGCCAGTACCGACAGGGTCAATCAGCCCCAGCATTTT. It is translated as CASTDRVNQPQHF.

The gene calls are TRBV10-3 and TRBJ2-3; 9 bases agree with TRBD2. Germline V gene lookup returns CDR1 ENHRY and CDR2 SYGVKD. Trimming took 0 bases from V and 2 from J; bases not matched to a gene: 12. This CDR3 spans 19 amino acids. The CDR3 loop is CAISESGLAGTSITDTQYF. The CDR3 coding sequence is TGTGCCATCAGTGAGTCAGGGCTAGCGGGGACATCGATCACAGATACGCAGTATTTT.